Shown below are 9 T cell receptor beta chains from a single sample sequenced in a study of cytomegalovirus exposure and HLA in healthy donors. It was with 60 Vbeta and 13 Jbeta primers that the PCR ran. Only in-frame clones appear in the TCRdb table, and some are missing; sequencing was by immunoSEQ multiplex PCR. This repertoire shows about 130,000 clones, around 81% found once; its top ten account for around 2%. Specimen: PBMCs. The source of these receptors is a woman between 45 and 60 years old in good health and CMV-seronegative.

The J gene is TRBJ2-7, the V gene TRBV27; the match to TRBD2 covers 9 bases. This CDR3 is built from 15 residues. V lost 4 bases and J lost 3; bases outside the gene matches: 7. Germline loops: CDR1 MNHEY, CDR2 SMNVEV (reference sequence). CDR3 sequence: CASSSPGLARYEQYF. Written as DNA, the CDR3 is TGTGCCAGCAGTTCGCCGGGACTAGCCCGCTACGAGCAGTACTTC.

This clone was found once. For the CDR3, the DNA is TGTGCCAGCAGTTTGTCCCGGGATTCTGGGAGCTATGGCTACACCTTC. This codes for CASSLSRDSGSYGYTF. This rearrangement joins TRBV28 to TRBJ1-2; D is unclear. The CDR3 loop spans 16 amino acids. Germline assignment: CDR1 MDHEN and CDR2 SYDVKM. V was clipped by 3 bases and J by 4 bases, with 18 bases between them.

CDR3 in DNA: TGCGCCAGCACCCCGACCGGACAGTTGAACACTGAAGCTTTCTTT. Protein sequence: CASTPTGQLNTEAFF. The rearrangement links TRBV10-1 to TRBJ1-1; tentatively, D is TRBD1 (6 bases). Per the germline V gene, CDR1 is WNHNN and CDR2 is SYGVQD (reference sequence). Trimming shortened V by 7 bases and J by 0 bases, and 15 bases separated the two germline ends. CDR3 length equals 15 residues.

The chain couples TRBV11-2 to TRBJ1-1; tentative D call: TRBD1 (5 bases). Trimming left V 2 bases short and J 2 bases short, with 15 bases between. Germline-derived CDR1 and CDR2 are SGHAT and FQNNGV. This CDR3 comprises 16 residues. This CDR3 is CASSLLRGWENTEAFF. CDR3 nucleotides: TGTGCCAGCAGCTTACTGCGGGGCTGGGAAAACACTGAAGCTTTCTTT.

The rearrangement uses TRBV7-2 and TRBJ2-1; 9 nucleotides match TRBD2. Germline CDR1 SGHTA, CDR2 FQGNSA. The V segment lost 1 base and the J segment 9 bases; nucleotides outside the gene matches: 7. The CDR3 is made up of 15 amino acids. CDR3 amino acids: CASSLEGGRAGEQFF. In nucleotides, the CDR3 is TGTGCCAGCAGCTTAGAAGGCGGGAGGGCCGGTGAGCAGTTCTTC.

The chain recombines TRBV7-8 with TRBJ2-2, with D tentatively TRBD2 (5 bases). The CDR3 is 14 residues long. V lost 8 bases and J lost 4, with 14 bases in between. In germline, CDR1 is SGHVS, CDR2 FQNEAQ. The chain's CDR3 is CASRPGLSTGELFF. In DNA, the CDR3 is TGTGCCAGCCGACCAGGACTTTCCACCGGGGAGCTGTTTTTT.

The DNA of the CDR3 is TGTGCCAGCAGCCGAAACAGGGGGCAAGAGACCCAGTACTTC. Its translation: CASSRNRGQETQYF. This rearrangement joins TRBV4-2 to TRBJ2-5, with 8 bases lining up with TRBD1. Trimming removed 4 bases from V and 2 bases from J; junction bases left unmatched: 3. Germline CDR1 is LGHNA and CDR2 is YNFKEQ. The CDR3 consists of 14 residues.

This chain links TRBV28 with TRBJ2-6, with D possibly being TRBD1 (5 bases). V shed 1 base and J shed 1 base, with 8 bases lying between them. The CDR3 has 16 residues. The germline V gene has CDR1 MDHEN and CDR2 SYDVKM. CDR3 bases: TGTGCCAGCAGTTTATATCAGGGTTCTGGGGCCAACGTCCTGACTTTC. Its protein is CASSLYQGSGANVLTF.

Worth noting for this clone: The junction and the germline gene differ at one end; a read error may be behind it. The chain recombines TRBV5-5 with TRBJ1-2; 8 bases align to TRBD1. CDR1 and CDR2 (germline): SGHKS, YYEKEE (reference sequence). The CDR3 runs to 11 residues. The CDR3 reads CASRWTGLAPF. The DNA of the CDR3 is TGTGCCAGCAGATGGACAGGGCTGGCCCCCTTC.